This T cell receptor beta chain appears in the sequencing data of a study of a mutant IDH1 vaccine in newly diagnosed glioma. Turning to the study itself: V12 occurred at week 35 and V13 at week 47.

Comments on this clone: What it recognizes is unknown. Distinct nucleotide sequences in the sample also encode this CDR3.

Indicated time point: week 47, end of study. A single vaccine dose contained 300 ug of mutant IDH1 20-mer peptide, and topical imiquimod was used with it. There were eight vaccinations for patients, given in weeks 1, 3, 5, 7, 11, 15, 19 and 23. TCRdb keeps only in-frame clones here, not all; method: immunoSEQ multiplex PCR. The sample comprises fewer than 35,000 clones, 80% to 85% of which are singletons, and about 30% rests with the top ten. The sequence derives from a man aged 25 to 40 with glioma. The material sequenced was PBMCs, taken from a glioma patient whose treatment included an IDH1 peptide vaccine.

CDR3 sequence reads: CASSRTSGQETQYF. CDR3 nucleotide sequence: TGCGCCAGCAGCCGGACTAGCGGCCAAGAGACCCAGTACTTC. This chain links TRBV4-1 with TRBJ2-5; 10 positions match TRBD2. Germline V gene lookup returns CDR1 MGHRA and CDR2 YSYEKL. The CDR3 is 14 residues long. V was pared by 4 bases and J by 1 base, with 0 bases of the junction left unmatched.